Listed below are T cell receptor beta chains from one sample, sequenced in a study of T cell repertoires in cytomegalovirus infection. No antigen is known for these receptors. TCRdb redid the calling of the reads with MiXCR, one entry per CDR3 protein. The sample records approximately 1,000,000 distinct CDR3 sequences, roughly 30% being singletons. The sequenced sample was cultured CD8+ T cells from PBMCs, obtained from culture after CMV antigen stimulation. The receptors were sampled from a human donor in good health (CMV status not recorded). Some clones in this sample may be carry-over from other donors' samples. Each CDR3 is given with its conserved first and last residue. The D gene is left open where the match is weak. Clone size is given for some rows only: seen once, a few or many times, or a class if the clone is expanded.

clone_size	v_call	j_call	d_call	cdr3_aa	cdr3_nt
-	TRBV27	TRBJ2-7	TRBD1	CASSRTGKGYEQYF	TGTGCCAGCAGCAGGACAGGGAAAGGCTACGAGCAGTACTTC
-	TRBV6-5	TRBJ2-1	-	CASSYGWGDGRRNEQFF	TGTGCCAGCAGTTACGGGTGGGGGGATGGGAGACGGAATGAGCAGTTCTTC
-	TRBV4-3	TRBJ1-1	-	CASSQGARSTEAFF	TGCGCCAGCAGCCAAGGCGCCAGATCCACTGAAGCTTTCTTT
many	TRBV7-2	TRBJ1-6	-	CASSPRQAPLHF	TGTGCCAGCAGCCCCCGCCAAGCACCCCTCCACTTT
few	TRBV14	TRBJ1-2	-	CASSQDGGIFVGYTF	TGTGCCAGCAGCCAAGATGGGGGGATATTTGTTGGCTACACCTTC
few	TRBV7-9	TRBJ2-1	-	CASRLGGGGYNEQFF	TGTGCCAGCAGGCTAGGGGGGGGCGGCTACAATGAGCAGTTCTTC
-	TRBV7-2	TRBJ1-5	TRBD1	CASSLVLQGDQPQHF	TGTGCCAGCAGCTTAGTCCTACAGGGGGATCAGCCCCAGCATTTT
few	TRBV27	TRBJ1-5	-	CASSGDRFVQHF	TGTGCCAGCAGTGGGGACCGCTTTGTCCAGCATTTT
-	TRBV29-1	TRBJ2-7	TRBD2	CSVDARRGGFYEQYF	TGCAGCGTTGATGCTAGGCGGGGGGGCTTCTACGAGCAGTACTTC
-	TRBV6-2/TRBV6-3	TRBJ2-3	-	CASRWTRGDTQYF	TGTGCCAGCAGGTGGACTAGGGGGGATACGCAGTATTTT
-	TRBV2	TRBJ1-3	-	CASSEAGGGYSGNTIYF	TGTGCCAGCAGTGAAGCGGGCGGGGGCTACTCTGGAAACACCATATATTTT
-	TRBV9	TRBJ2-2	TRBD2	CASSVGGAGGNTGELFF	TGTGCCAGCAGCGTAGGGGGTGCGGGGGGCAACACCGGGGAGCTGTTTTTT
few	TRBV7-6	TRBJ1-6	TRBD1	CASSLGSGQGISPLHF	TGTGCCAGCAGCTTAGGATCGGGACAGGGTATTTCACCCCTCCACTTT
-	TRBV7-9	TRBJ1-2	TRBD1	CASSLDRDRIYGYTF	TGTGCCAGCAGCTTAGACAGGGACAGGATCTATGGCTACACCTTC
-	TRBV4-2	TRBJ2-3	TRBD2	CASSQRAGNTDTQYF	TGTGCCAGCAGCCAGAGAGCGGGAAACACAGATACGCAGTATTTT